The 26 T cell receptor beta chains below all came from one sample that was sequenced in a study of cytomegalovirus exposure and HLA in healthy donors (dated by TCRdb to about 2017). The method was the immunoSEQ multiplex PCR assay. The clones in this table, taken by TCRdb from immuneACCESS, are in-frame only. Not every clone is retained; where verified, under half of the shortfall comes from an unresolved V gene, and the cause of the rest is unknown. In this sample the table shows 45,000 or so clones, 90% to 95% of which occur a single time. The top ten clones comprise about 2.1% of the sample. The sequenced sample was PBMCs. These receptors were taken from a woman in her late teens or twenties in good health and CMV-seronegative.

This clone was observed a single time. The chain employs TRBV28 and TRBJ2-7, with 10 bases fitting TRBD2. V was clipped by 6 bases and J by 4 bases; unmatched bases: 6. The germline V gene has CDR1 MDHEN and CDR2 SYDVKM. The CDR3 is 14 residues long. As DNA, the CDR3 is TGTGCCAGCAGCCCAGCGGGAGGGCCGTACGAGCAGTACTTC. It is translated as CASSPAGGPYEQYF.

The rearrangement links TRBV18 to TRBJ2-1; 8 positions agree with TRBD1. With V trimmed by 0 bases and J by 7 bases, 8 bases remained unmatched. The CDR3 is 16 residues long. CDR1 and CDR2 from the germline V gene are KGHSH and LQKENI. CDR3 sequence: CASSPPGRGHRNEQFF. The CDR3 DNA sequence: TGTGCCAGCTCACCACCAGGCAGGGGGCATCGGAATGAGCAGTTCTTC. The whole variable domain, remainder taken from reference TRBV18 and TRBJ2-1, is NAGVMQNPRHLVRRRGQEARLRCSPMKGHSHVYWYRQLPEEGLKFMVYLQKENIIDESGMPKERFSAEFPKEGPSILRIQQVVRGDSAAYFCASSPPGRGHRNEQFFGPGTRLTVL.

The rearrangement joins TRBV28 to TRBJ1-5; no clear D. The CDR3 covers 16 residues. Trimming took 1 base from V and 0 from J, leaving 10 bases between them. Germline CDR1 MDHEN, CDR2 SYDVKM. This CDR3 reads CASSLYTQISNQPQHF. CDR3 sequence (DNA): TGTGCCAGCAGTTTATATACGCAGATTAGCAATCAGCCCCAGCATTTT.

The chain recombines TRBV9 with TRBJ1-1; D is unclear. The V end lost 1 base, the J end lost 6 bases, and 13 bases lay between the germline ends. The CDR3 totals 14 residues. Per germline, CDR1 SGDLS and CDR2 YYNGEE. For the CDR3, the DNA is TGTGCCAGCAGCGTATTCGGGGAGAGCGCTGAAGCTTTCTTT. Its translation: CASSVFGESAEAFF.

The rearrangement joins TRBV6-1 to TRBJ1-1, with D uncertain. The germline gives CDR1 MNHNS, CDR2 SASEGT. CDR3 length: 14 residues. Deletions cut 5 bases from V and 4 bases from J, with 14 bases between. CDR3 loop: CASSRRTAGTEAFF. In nucleotides, the CDR3 is TGTGCCAGCAGTCGACGGACTGCGGGCACTGAAGCTTTCTTT.

The V gene is TRBV5-5, the J gene TRBJ1-2; TRBD1 is a possible D gene (5 bases). The germline V gene has CDR1 SGHKS and CDR2 YYEKEE (reference sequence). The CDR3 contains 12 residues. V dropped 0 bases and J dropped 5 bases, with 5 bases sitting between them. As DNA, the CDR3 is TGTGCCAGCAGCTTGGCAGGGTATGGCTACACCTTC. It translates to CASSLAGYGYTF.

V usage is TRBV5-1 and J usage is TRBJ2-7, with TRBD1 matching over 9 bases. CDR1 and CDR2 (germline): SGHRS, YFSETQ. The length of the CDR3 is 15 residues. With 5 bases clipped from V and 2 bases from J, the junction kept 8 bases outside the gene matches. The CDR3 loop is CASRFQTGGAYEQYF. The CDR3 DNA reads as TGCGCCAGCAGGTTCCAGACAGGGGGAGCCTACGAGCAGTACTTC.

J is TRBJ2-7 and V is TRBV30, with D maybe TRBD1 (6 bases). CDR3 length: 13 residues. The V gene lost 5 bases and the J gene lost 1 base, with 12 bases spanning the gap. Germline loops: CDR1 GTSNPN, CDR2 SVGIG (reference sequence). Here the CDR3 reads CAWAGALSYEQYF. Written as DNA, the CDR3 is TGTGCCTGGGCAGGGGCTTTATCCTACGAGCAGTACTTC.

The chain links TRBV19 to TRBJ2-4; unclear D gene. There are 16 residues in the CDR3. Deletions cut 5 bases from V and 1 base from J, with 15 bases between. Germline assignment: CDR1 LNHDA and CDR2 SQIVND (reference sequence). The CDR3 is CASSLGNPGAKNIQYF. As DNA, the CDR3 is TGTGCCAGTAGTCTCGGAAATCCCGGGGCCAAAAACATTCAGTACTTC.

The genes are TRBV10-2 and TRBJ2-2, with 12 positions matching TRBD2. Germline V gene lookup returns CDR1 WSHSY and CDR2 SAAADI. The V and J ends lost 3 bases and 6 bases, in that order; junction bases with no gene match: 5. The CDR3 consists of 16 residues. The chain's CDR3 is CASSESGTSGPGELFF. CDR3 bases: TGCGCCAGCAGTGAATCCGGGACTAGCGGGCCCGGGGAGCTGTTTTTT.

The V call is TRBV30, the J call TRBJ1-2; the match to TRBD1 covers 8 bases. The CDR3 length is 12 residues. CDR1 is GTSNPN, CDR2 SVGIG, per germline (reference sequence). J gave up 4 bases and V 4 bases, and 2 bases lay outside the gene matches. This CDR3 reads CAWMGQAYGYTF. The DNA for the CDR3 is TGTGCCTGGATGGGACAGGCCTATGGCTACACCTTC.

The chain is built from TRBV6-5 and TRBJ2-7, with D perhaps TRBD2 (7 bases). Germline V CDR1 and CDR2: MNHEY, SVGAGI. The V and J ends lost 5 bases and 4 bases respectively, with 15 bases between them. The CDR3 is 14 residues long. The DNA for the CDR3 is TGTGCCAGCAGTCGGAGGGGGGGCGGGTACGAGCAGTACTTC. Protein sequence: CASSRRGGGYEQYF.

V and J are TRBV7-9 and TRBJ1-2; TRBD1 aligns across 7 bases. CDR1 and CDR2 (germline): SEHNR, FQNEAQ (reference sequence). The V and J ends lost 5 bases and 4 bases, in that order; junction bases with no gene match: 10. The CDR3 totals 15 residues. CDR3 DNA sequence: TGTGCCAGCAGCCCACAGGGGAGAGACGGCTATGGCTACACCTTC. Amino acids: CASSPQGRDGYGYTF.

This clone was counted once. The chain links TRBV28 to TRBJ2-2, with D perhaps TRBD2 (6 bases). Trimming removed 7 bases from V and 5 bases from J, with 20 bases in between. The length of the CDR3 is 16 residues. CDR1 and CDR2 (germline): MDHEN, SYDVKM. DNA for the CDR3: TGTGCCAGCATCATCAGTGGAGGGCTTAGAACCGGGGAGCTGTTTTTT. It yields the protein CASIISGGLRTGELFF.

The sample holds one count of this clone. The chain has TRBV19 and TRBJ1-2; maybe TRBD1 (6 bases). The V and J ends lost 5 bases and 5 bases respectively, with 12 bases between them. In germline, CDR1 is LNHDA, CDR2 SQIVND (reference sequence). The CDR3 covers 13 residues. The CDR3 loop is CASSSQGLYGYTF. CDR3 bases: TGTGCCAGTAGTTCCCAGGGGCTATATGGCTACACCTTC.

The CDR3 nucleotides read TGCGCCAGCAGCTTGGCCGTAATAGCGGGAGGGCCTGAGACCCAGTACTTC. Translated, it gives CASSLAVIAGGPETQYF. The J gene is TRBJ2-5, the V gene TRBV5-1; 11 nucleotides line up with TRBD2. There are 17 residues in the CDR3. The trim removed 0 bases at V and 5 bases at J, leaving 9 bases unmatched. Per the germline V gene, CDR1 is SGHRS and CDR2 is YFSETQ. Combining the CDR3 with reference TRBV5-1 and TRBJ2-5 gives the whole variable domain KAGVTQTPRYLIKTRGQQVTLSCSPISGHRSVSWYQQTPGQGLQFLFEYFSETQRNKGNFPGRFSGRQFSNSRSEMNVSTLELGDSALYLCASSLAVIAGGPETQYFGPGTRLLVL.

The chain links TRBV4-2 to TRBJ2-3; no clear D gene. V shed 2 bases and J shed 2 bases, with 11 bases lying between them. This CDR3 has 15 residues. The germline V gene encodes CDR1 LGHNA and CDR2 YNFKEQ. CDR3 amino acids: CASSQYDTYTDTQYF. Here the CDR3 DNA reads TGTGCCAGCAGCCAATATGACACTTACACAGATACGCAGTATTTT.

CDR3 bases: TGTGCCAGCAACATGGAGGGTAGCGGGAGGGCCTACGAGCAGTACTTC. Its protein product is CASNMEGSGRAYEQYF. J is TRBJ2-7 and V is TRBV28, with 11 bases lining up with TRBD2. The CDR3 sequence is 16 residues long. After removal of 7 bases from V and 2 bases from J, the junction contained 10 bases not matched to a gene. CDR1 MDHEN and CDR2 SYDVKM come from the germline V gene.

As to this clone: Other DNA variants within this sample encode the same CDR3. CDR3 coding DNA: TGTGCCAGCAGTTTTGGGCAAATTTTCGCCGGCACTGAAGCTTTCTTT. This gives the protein CASSFGQIFAGTEAFF. V and J are TRBV28 and TRBJ1-1; no clear D. V was shortened by 3 bases and J by 4 bases, with 18 bases between the two germline ends. Germline V lookup: CDR1 MDHEN, CDR2 SYDVKM. CDR3 size: 16 residues.

The chain joins TRBV28 to TRBJ1-2; 11 bases align to TRBD1. J lost 1 base, V lost 4 bases, and 11 bases had no gene match. Germline V gene lookup returns CDR1 MDHEN and CDR2 SYDVKM. CDR3 length: 18 residues. The CDR3 sequence: CASSSSPGQGGNNYGYTF. As DNA, the CDR3 is TGTGCCAGCAGTTCATCTCCGGGACAGGGGGGGAATAACTATGGCTACACCTTC.

This chain connects TRBV7-2 to TRBJ2-7; D is unclear. Germline-derived CDR1 and CDR2 are SGHTA and FQGNSA. Trimming removed 5 bases from V and 0 bases from J, with 14 bases in between. This CDR3 is 15 amino acids long. CDR3 DNA: TGTGCCAGCAGCATCGGTTGGAGCAACTCCTACGAGCAGTACTTC. It yields the protein CASSIGWSNSYEQYF.

The rearrangement uses TRBV9 and TRBJ2-1; TRBD1 aligns across 7 bases. Trimming at V came to 0 bases and at J to 4 bases, leaving 10 bases not matched to a gene. This CDR3 comprises 17 residues. Germline V gene lookup returns CDR1 SGDLS and CDR2 YYNGEE. The CDR3: CASSVETPGQLYNEQFF. Here the CDR3 DNA reads TGTGCCAGCAGCGTAGAGACCCCGGGACAGTTATACAATGAGCAGTTCTTC.

The chain carries TRBV11-3 and TRBJ1-1; TRBD1 aligns across 9 bases. The germline CDR1 and CDR2 sequences are SGHNT and YENEEA. V was clipped by 5 bases and J by 9 bases; unmatched bases: 7. The CDR3 extends over 13 amino acids. This CDR3 reads CASSRGDREQAFF. The CDR3 region has the DNA TGTGCCAGCAGCCGAGGGGACAGGGAGCAAGCTTTCTTT.

The chain is built from TRBV28 and TRBJ2-3; D may be TRBD2 (6 bases). Germline CDR1 is MDHEN and CDR2 is SYDVKM. Trimming took off 8 bases at V and 8 bases at J, with 23 bases between the two ends. The CDR3 runs 15 residues. DNA of the CDR3: TGTGCCAGCGTCCCAATGGTGGGGACTTTGGGTACGCAGTATTTT. Translated: CASVPMVGTLGTQYF. Drawing the rest from reference TRBV28 and TRBJ2-3, the complete variable domain is DVKVTQSSRYLVKRTGEKVFLECVQDMDHENMFWYRQDPGLGLRLIYFSYDVKMKEKGDIPEGYSVSREKKERFSLILESASTNQTSMYLCASVPMVGTLGTQYFGPGTRLTVL.

The CDR3 protein is CASTKDTSNQPQHF. In DNA form, the CDR3 reads TGTGCCAGCACCAAAGACACAAGCAATCAGCCCCAGCATTTT. This sequence joins TRBV2 and TRBJ1-5, with unresolved D. CDR1 is SNHLY, CDR2 FYNNEI, per germline. The CDR3 loop spans 14 amino acids. Trimming stripped 7 bases from V and 1 base from J, with 11 bases between. The variable domain in full, with the rest retrieved from reference TRBV2 and TRBJ1-5, is EPEVTQTPSHQVTQMGQEVILRCVPISNHLYFYWYRQILGQKVEFLVSFYNNEISEKSEIFDDQFSVERPDGSNFTLKIRSTKLEDSAMYFCASTKDTSNQPQHFGDGTRLSIL.

This chain links TRBV28 with TRBJ1-2; 8 nucleotides match TRBD1. Per the germline V gene, CDR1 is MDHEN and CDR2 is SYDVKM. The CDR3 sequence is 15 residues long. J gave up 1 base and V 6 bases, and 7 bases lay outside the gene matches. The CDR3 region is CASRWTGRVNYGYTF. The CDR3 nucleotides are TGTGCCAGCAGATGGACAGGGCGGGTTAACTATGGCTACACCTTC.